The clone carrying this TCR beta chain was recorded a few times. The antigen is not known. Combining a sample-barcoded 5' primer with a J-beta primer mix, a second PCR ran for roughly 7 to 12 cycles. TCRdb processed the 5' RACE reads anew with MiXCR; each CDR3 protein has one entry. The sample contains 1 million or so distinct CDR3 sequences, roughly 45% of which appear only once. Germline V gene lookup returns CDR1 KGHDR and CDR2 SFDVKD. This CDR3 has 15 amino acids. The V and J ends lost 4 bases and 3 bases, in that order; junction bases with no gene match: 4. This entry is derived from a study of blood T cells in healthy people across ages. Study-level findings and limits: Nothing was known about donor CMV status, and this possibly confounded expanded clonotype changes. No conclusive comparison of naive versus antigen-experienced cells was possible with unsorted PBMCs.

This chain connects TRBV24-1 to TRBJ2-1; 8 nucleotides line up with TRBD1. This receptor was taken from a woman aged 60-70 years in good health. The material sequenced was blood. The CDR3, as DNA: TGTGCCACCAGTGACTATGGACAGGGCTACAATGAGCAGTTCTTC. It specifies CATSDYGQGYNEQFF.